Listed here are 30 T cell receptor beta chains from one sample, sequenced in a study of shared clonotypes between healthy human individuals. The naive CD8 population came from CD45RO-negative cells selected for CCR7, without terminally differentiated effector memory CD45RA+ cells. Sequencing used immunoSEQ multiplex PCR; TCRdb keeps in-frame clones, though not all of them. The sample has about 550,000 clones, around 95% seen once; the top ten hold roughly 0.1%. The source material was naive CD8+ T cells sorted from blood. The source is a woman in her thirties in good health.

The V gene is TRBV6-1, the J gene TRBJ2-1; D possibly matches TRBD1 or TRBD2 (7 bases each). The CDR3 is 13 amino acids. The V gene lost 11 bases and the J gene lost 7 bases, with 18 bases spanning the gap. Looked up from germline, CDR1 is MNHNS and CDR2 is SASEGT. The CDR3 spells CAGVGGGSNEQFF. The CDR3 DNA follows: TGTGCCGGTGTAGGGGGCGGGAGTAATGAGCAGTTCTTC.

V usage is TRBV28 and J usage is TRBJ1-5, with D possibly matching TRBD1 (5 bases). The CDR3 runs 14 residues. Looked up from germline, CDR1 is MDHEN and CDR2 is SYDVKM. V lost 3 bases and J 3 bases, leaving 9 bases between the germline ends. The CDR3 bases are TGTGCCAGCAGTTTCCGGGACCTCAATCAGCCCCAGCATTTT. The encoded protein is CASSFRDLNQPQHF.

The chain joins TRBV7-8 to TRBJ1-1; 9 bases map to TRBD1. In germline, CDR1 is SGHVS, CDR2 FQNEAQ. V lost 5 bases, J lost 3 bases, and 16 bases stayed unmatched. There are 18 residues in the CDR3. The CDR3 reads CASSLRQGGSMDDTEAFF. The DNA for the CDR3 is TGTGCCAGCAGCCTAAGACAGGGGGGAAGTATGGATGACACTGAAGCTTTCTTT. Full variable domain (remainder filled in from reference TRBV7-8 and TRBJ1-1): GAGVSQSPRYKVAKRGQDVALRCDPISGHVSLFWYQQALGQGPEFLTYFQNEAQLDKSGLPSDRFFAERPEGSVSTLKIQRTQQEDSAVYLCASSLRQGGSMDDTEAFFGQGTRLTVV.

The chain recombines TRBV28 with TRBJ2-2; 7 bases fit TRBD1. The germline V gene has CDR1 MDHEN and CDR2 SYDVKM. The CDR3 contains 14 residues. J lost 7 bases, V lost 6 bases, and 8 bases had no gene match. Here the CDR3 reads CASSPDRWSGELFF. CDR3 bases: TGTGCCAGCAGCCCGGACAGGTGGAGCGGGGAGCTGTTTTTT.

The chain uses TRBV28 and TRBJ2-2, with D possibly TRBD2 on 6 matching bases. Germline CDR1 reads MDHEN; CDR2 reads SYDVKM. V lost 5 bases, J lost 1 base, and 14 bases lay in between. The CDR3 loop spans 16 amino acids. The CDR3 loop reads CASSGGAGWNTGELFF. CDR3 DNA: TGTGCCAGCAGTGGAGGGGCAGGGTGGAACACCGGGGAGCTGTTTTTT.

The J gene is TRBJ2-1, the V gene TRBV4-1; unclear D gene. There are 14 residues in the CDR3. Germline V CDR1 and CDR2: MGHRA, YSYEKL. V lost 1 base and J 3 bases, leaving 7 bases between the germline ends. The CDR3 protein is CASSQGVGYNEQFF. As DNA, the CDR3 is TGCGCCAGCAGCCAAGGGGTGGGCTACAATGAGCAGTTCTTC.

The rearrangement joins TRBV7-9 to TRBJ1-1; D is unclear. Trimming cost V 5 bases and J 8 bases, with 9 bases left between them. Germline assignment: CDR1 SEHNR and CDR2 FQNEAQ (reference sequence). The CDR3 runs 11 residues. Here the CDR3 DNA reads TGTGCCAGCAGCAGAGCGGGAGAAGCTTTCTTT. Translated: CASSRAGEAFF.

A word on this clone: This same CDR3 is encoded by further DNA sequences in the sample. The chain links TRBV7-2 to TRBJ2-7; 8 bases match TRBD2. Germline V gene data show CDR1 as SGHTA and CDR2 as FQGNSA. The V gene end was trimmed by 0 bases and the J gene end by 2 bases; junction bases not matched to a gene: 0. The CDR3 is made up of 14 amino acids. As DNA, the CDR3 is TGTGCCAGCAGCTTAGCTAGCGGGACCTACGAGCAGTACTTC. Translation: CASSLASGTYEQYF.

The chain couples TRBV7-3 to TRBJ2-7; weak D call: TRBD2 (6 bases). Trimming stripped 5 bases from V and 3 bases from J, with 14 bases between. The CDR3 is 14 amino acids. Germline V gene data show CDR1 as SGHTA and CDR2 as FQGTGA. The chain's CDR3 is CASSQPEEGYEQYF. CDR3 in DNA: TGTGCCAGCAGCCAACCGGAGGAGGGCTACGAGCAGTACTTC. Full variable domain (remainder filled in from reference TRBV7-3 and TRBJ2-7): GAGVSQTPSNKVTEKGKYVELRCDPISGHTALYWYRQSLGQGPEFLIYFQGTGAADDSGLPNDRFFAVRPEGSVSTLKIQRTERGDSAVYLCASSQPEEGYEQYFGPGTRLTVT.

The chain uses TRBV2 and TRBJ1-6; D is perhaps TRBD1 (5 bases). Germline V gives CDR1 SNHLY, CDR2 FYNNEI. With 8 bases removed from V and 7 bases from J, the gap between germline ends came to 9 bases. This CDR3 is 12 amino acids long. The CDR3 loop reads CASSGPNSPLHF. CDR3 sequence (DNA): TGTGCCAGCTCGGGGCCAAATTCACCCCTCCACTTT.

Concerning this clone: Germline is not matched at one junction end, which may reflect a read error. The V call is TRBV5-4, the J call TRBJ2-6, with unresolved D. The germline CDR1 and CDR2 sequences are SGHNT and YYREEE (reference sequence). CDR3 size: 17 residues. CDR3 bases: TGTGCCAACAGCTTGTGGGAAGGGCCCGCCGGGGCCAACGTCCTGACTTTC. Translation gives CANSLWEGPAGANVLTF.

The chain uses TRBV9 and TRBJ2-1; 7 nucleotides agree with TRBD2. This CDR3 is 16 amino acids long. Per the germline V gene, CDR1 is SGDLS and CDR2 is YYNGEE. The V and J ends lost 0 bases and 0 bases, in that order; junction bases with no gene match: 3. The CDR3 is CASSVALALSYNEQFF. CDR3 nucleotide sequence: TGTGCCAGCAGCGTAGCACTAGCGCTCTCCTACAATGAGCAGTTCTTC.

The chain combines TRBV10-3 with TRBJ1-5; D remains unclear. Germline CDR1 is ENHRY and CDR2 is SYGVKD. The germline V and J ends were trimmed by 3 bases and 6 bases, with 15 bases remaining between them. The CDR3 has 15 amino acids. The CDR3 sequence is CAISEGLGNGQPQHF. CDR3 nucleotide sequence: TGTGCCATCAGTGAAGGGCTAGGGAATGGTCAGCCCCAGCATTTT.

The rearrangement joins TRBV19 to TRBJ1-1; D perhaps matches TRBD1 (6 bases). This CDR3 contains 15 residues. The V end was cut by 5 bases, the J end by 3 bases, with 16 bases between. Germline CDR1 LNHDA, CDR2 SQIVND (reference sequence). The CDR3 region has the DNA TGTGCCAGTAGTCCGATAACTCGGGGGCACACTGAAGCTTTCTTT. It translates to CASSPITRGHTEAFF.

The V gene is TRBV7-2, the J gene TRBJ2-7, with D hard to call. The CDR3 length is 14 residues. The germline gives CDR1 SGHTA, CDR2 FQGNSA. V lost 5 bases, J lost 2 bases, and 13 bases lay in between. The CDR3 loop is CASSALWNPYEQYF. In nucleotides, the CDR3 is TGTGCCAGCAGCGCACTTTGGAATCCCTACGAGCAGTACTTC.

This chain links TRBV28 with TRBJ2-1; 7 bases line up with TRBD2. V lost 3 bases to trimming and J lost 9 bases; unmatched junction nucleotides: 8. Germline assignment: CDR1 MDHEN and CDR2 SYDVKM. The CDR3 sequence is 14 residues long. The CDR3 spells CASSFYSAGSEQFF. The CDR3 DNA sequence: TGTGCCAGCAGTTTTTACTCAGCGGGAAGTGAGCAGTTCTTC.

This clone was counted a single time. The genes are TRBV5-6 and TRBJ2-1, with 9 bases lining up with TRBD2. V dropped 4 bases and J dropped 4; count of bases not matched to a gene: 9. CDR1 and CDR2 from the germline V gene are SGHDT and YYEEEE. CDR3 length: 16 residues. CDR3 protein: CASSRQSSGDYNEQFF. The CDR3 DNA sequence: TGTGCCAGCAGCCGCCAGTCTAGCGGGGATTACAATGAGCAGTTCTTC.

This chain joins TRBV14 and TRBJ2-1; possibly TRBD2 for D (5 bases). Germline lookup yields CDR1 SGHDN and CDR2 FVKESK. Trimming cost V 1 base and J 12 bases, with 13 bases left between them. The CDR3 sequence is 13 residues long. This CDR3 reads CASSQGRGRGQFF. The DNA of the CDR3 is TGTGCCAGCAGCCAAGGTCGGGGTAGAGGGCAGTTCTTC.

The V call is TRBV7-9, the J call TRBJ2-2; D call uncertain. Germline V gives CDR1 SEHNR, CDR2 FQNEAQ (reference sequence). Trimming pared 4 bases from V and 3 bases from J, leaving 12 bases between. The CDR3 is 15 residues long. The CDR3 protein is CASSSPSSDTGELFF. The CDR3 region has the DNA TGTGCCAGCAGCTCCCCAAGTTCAGACACCGGGGAGCTGTTTTTT.

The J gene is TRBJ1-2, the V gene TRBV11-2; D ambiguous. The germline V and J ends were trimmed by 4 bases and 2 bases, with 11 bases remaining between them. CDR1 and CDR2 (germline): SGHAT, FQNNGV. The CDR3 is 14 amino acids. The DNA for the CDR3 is TGTGCCAGCAGCTCCCCCGGAGGGAACTATGGCTACACCTTC. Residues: CASSSPGGNYGYTF.

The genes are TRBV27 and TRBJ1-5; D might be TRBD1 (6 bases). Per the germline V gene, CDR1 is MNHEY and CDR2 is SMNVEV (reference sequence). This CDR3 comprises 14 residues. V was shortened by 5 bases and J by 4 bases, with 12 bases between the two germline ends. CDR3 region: CASSPGAGNQPQHF. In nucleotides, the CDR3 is TGTGCCAGCAGTCCGGGGGCAGGTAATCAGCCCCAGCATTTT.

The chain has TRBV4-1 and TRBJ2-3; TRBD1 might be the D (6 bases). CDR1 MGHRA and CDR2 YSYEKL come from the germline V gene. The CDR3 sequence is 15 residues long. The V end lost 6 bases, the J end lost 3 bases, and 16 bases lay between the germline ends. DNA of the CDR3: TGCGCCAGCAGGAAAACAGGGATCGAAACAGATACGCAGTATTTT. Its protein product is CASRKTGIETDTQYF.

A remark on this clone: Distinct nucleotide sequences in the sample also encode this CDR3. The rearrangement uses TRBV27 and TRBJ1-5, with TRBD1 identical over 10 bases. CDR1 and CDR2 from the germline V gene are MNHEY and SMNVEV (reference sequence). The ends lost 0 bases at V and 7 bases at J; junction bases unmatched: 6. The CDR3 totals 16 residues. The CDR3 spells CASSLSGQGGNQPQHF. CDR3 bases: TGTGCCAGCAGTTTATCCGGACAGGGGGGTAACCAGCCCCAGCATTTT.

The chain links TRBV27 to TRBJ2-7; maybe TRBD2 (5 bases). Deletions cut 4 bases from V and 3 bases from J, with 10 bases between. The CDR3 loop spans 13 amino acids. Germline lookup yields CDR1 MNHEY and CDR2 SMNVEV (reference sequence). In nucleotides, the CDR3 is TGTGCCAGCAGTTATAAGCGGAACTACGAGCAGTACTTC. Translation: CASSYKRNYEQYF.

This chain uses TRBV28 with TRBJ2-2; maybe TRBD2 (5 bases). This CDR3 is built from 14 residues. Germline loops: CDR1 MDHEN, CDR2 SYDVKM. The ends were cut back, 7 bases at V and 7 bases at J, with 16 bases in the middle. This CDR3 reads CASNGRVRDGELFF. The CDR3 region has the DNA TGTGCCAGCAATGGCCGGGTACGGGACGGGGAGCTGTTTTTT. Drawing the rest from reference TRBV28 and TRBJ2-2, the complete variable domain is DVKVTQSSRYLVKRTGEKVFLECVQDMDHENMFWYRQDPGLGLRLIYFSYDVKMKEKGDIPEGYSVSREKKERFSLILESASTNQTSMYLCASNGRVRDGELFFGEGSRLTVL.

In DNA form, the CDR3 reads TGTGCCCGAACGCTAGCGGGGCTCTCCTACGAGCAGTACTTC. This gives the protein CARTLAGLSYEQYF. The rearrangement uses TRBV6-4 and TRBJ2-7; TRBD2 aligns across 9 bases. This CDR3 contains 14 residues. Trimming at V came to 11 bases and at J to 0 bases, leaving 8 bases not matched to a gene. The V gene's germline CDR1 is MRHNA and CDR2 SNTAGT.

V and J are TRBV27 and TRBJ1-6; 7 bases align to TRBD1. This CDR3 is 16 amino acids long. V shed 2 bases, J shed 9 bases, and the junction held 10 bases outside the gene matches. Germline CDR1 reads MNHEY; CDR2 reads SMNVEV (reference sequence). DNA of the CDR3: TGTGCCAGCAGTTTAAACCCTCACAGGGGTGTTTCACCCCTCCACTTT. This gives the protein CASSLNPHRGVSPLHF.

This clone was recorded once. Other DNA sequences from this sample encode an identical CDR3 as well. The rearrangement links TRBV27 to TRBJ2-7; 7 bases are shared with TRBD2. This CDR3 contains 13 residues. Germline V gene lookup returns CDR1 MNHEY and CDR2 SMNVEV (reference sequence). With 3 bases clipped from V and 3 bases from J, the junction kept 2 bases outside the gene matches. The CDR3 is CASSFASGYEQYF. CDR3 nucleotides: TGTGCCAGCAGTTTCGCTAGCGGCTACGAGCAGTACTTC.

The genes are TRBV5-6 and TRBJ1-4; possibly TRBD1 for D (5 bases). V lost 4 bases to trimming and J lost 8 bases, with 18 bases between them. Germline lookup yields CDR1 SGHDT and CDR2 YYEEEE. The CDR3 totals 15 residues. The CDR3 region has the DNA TGTGCCAGCAGCCTGTCCGCGGGGGTTGGGGAAAAACTGTTTTTT. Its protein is CASSLSAGVGEKLFF.

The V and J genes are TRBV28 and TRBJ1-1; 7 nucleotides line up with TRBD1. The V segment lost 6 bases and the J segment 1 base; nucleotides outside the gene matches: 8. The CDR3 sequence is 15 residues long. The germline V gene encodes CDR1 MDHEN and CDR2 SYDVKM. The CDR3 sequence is CASRLTGEGNTEAFF. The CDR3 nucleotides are TGTGCCAGCAGGTTAACAGGGGAGGGGAACACTGAAGCTTTCTTT.